This entry features one T cell receptor beta chain sequence. A read error may account for a junction end that differs from germline. The data were taken from a study of blood T cells in healthy people across ages. CDR3 length: 15 residues. CDR1 ENHRY and CDR2 SYGVKD come from the germline V gene. For the second PCR, which ran for roughly 6 to 11 cycles, a sample-barcoded 5' primer and a J-beta primer mix were used. TCRdb re-called the 5' RACE reads with MiXCR, one entry per CDR3 protein. The sample includes roughly 800,000 distinct CDR3 sequences, 40% to 65% of them seen just once. The TCR sequence derives from a man older than 75 in good health. The rearrangement links TRBV10-3 to TRBJ2-1; D is possibly TRBD2 (5 bases). The sample taken for sequencing was blood. The CDR3 sequence is CAVSDTPRSEGGQFF. CDR3 in DNA: TGTGCCGTCAGCGACACTCCGAGATCTGAGGGCGGGCAGTTCTTC.